This entry lists 22 T cell receptor beta chains sequenced from one sample in a study of shared clonotypes between healthy human individuals. Clones were sequenced by immunoSEQ multiplex PCR, and TCRdb holds only the in-frame ones, with some missing. The table has some 1 million clones, about 74% seen once. The sequenced material came from memory CD4+ T cells sorted from blood. Described subset: CD45RA-negative fraction. The receptors shown here come from a man in his late teens or twenties in good health.

This clone was observed at least ten times. Other DNA variants within this sample encode the same CDR3. CDR3 residues: CASSLWGPNYGYTF. DNA for the CDR3: TGTGCCAGCAGTTTATGGGGCCCTAACTATGGCTACACCTTC. The chain uses TRBV28 and TRBJ1-2; D is unresolved. V was trimmed by 0 bases and J by 0 bases, leaving 5 bases between them. Germline CDR1 reads MDHEN; CDR2 reads SYDVKM. There are 14 residues in the CDR3.

The chain has TRBV9 and TRBJ1-1; D uncertain. CDR3 length: 13 amino acids. V dropped 4 bases and J dropped 11 bases, with 18 bases sitting between them. Per germline, CDR1 SGDLS and CDR2 YYNGEE. CDR3 loop: CASSTSPGESAFF. In DNA, the CDR3 is TGTGCCAGCAGCACGTCACCGGGCGAGTCGGCTTTCTTT.

The chain carries TRBV5-1 and TRBJ1-1; D unclear. V lost 4 bases to trimming and J lost 4 bases, with 11 bases between them. The CDR3 contains 13 residues. Per the germline V gene, CDR1 is SGHRS and CDR2 is YFSETQ. The CDR3 DNA is TGCGCCAGCAGCCTCTCCGAGGTCACTGAAGCTTTCTTT. Its protein is CASSLSEVTEAFF.

The chain carries TRBV20-1 and TRBJ2-3, with unresolved D. V lost 3 bases and J 5 bases, leaving 6 bases between the germline ends. This CDR3 contains 11 residues. From germline, CDR1 is DFQATT and CDR2 SNEGSKA (reference sequence). CDR3 DNA sequence: TGCAGTGCTAGTGCCCGAGATACGCAGTATTTT. Protein sequence: CSASARDTQYF.

Remarks on this clone: This specimen includes other DNA sequences encoding the same CDR3. The chain couples TRBV5-1 to TRBJ2-7; D is undetermined. The CDR3 is 11 residues long. CDR1 is SGHRS and CDR2 is YFSETQ in the germline V gene. Trimming stripped 3 bases from V and 4 bases from J, with 5 bases between. CDR3: CASSSEYEQYF. CDR3 coding DNA: TGCGCCAGCAGCTCCGAGTACGAGCAGTACTTC.

The chain is built from TRBV18 and TRBJ2-2; D gene unclear. Deletions cut 0 bases from V and 6 bases from J, with 8 bases between. In germline, CDR1 is KGHSH, CDR2 LQKENI. This CDR3 spans 14 amino acids. The CDR3 sequence is CASSPPAIPGELFF. The DNA of the CDR3 is TGTGCCAGCTCACCACCGGCAATCCCCGGGGAGCTGTTTTTT.

This clone was counted between two and nine times. The V and J genes are TRBV2 and TRBJ1-2, with D uncertain. The CDR3 totals 13 residues. Per germline, CDR1 SNHLY and CDR2 FYNNEI. V lost 2 bases and J 8 bases, leaving 12 bases between the germline ends. Here the CDR3 DNA reads TGTGCCAGCAGTGAATTCGAGAGTCTCGGCTACACCTTC. Its protein product is CASSEFESLGYTF.

This clone was picked up a small number of times. The chain combines TRBV9 with TRBJ2-4; 14 bases map to TRBD2. Germline V gene lookup returns CDR1 SGDLS and CDR2 YYNGEE. Losses at the gene ends were 3 bases for V and 5 bases for J; bases not matched to a gene: 4. The CDR3 extends over 16 amino acids. CDR3 protein: CASSARLAGGQNIQYF. The CDR3 DNA follows: TGTGCCAGCAGCGCCAGACTAGCGGGAGGGCAAAACATTCAGTACTTC.

This clone appeared many times. The rearrangement joins TRBV9 to TRBJ1-6; a weak D match, TRBD1 (5 bases). Trimming stripped 4 bases from V and 12 bases from J, with 29 bases between. The germline V gene encodes CDR1 SGDLS and CDR2 YYNGEE. The CDR3 covers 18 residues. This CDR3 reads CASSSRHEEGTTRGPLHF. In DNA form, the CDR3 reads TGTGCCAGCAGCAGCAGACACGAGGAGGGAACAACGAGGGGACCCCTCCACTTT.

This sequence joins TRBV6-6 and TRBJ2-4; D is undetermined. Trimming pared 6 bases from V and 12 bases from J, leaving 12 bases between. The CDR3 extends over 11 amino acids. Germline CDR1 reads MNHNY; CDR2 reads SVGAGI (reference sequence). The CDR3 loop is CASSIAGSQYF. The CDR3 region has the DNA TGTGCCAGCAGCATTGCCGGGTCTCAGTACTTC.

The V gene is TRBV7-9, the J gene TRBJ1-1, with TRBD1 identical over 9 bases. Germline V gene data show CDR1 as SEHNR and CDR2 as FQNEAQ (reference sequence). V shed 5 bases, J shed 4 bases, and the junction held 8 bases outside the gene matches. The CDR3 is 15 amino acids. The CDR3 reads CASSAWDRDGTEAFF. As DNA, the CDR3 is TGTGCCAGCAGCGCCTGGGACAGGGACGGCACTGAAGCTTTCTTT. The full variable domain, with the rest looked up from reference TRBV7-9 and TRBJ1-1, is DTGVSQNPRHKITKRGQNVTFRCDPISEHNRLYWYRQTLGQGPEFLTYFQNEAQLEKSRLLSDRFSAERPKGSFSTLEIQRTEQGDSAMYLCASSAWDRDGTEAFFGQGTRLTVV.

J is TRBJ1-4 and V is TRBV28; no definite D call. This CDR3 has 15 residues. Per the germline V gene, CDR1 is MDHEN and CDR2 is SYDVKM. V was cut by 1 base and J by 7 bases, with 13 bases left in between. CDR3 coding DNA: TGTGCCAGCAGTTTATTAGTCGGAAGTGGTGAAAAACTGTTTTTT. This sequence encodes CASSLLVGSGEKLFF.

A note on this clone: Distinct nucleotide sequences in the sample also encode this CDR3. This chain joins TRBV5-1 and TRBJ1-4, with D perhaps matching TRBD1 (5 bases). The germline gives CDR1 SGHRS, CDR2 YFSETQ. V was clipped by 1 base and J by 5 bases, with 9 bases between them. The length of the CDR3 is 14 residues. Here the CDR3 DNA reads TGCGCCAGCAGCTTGCCAGGGCCAAATGAAAAACTGTTTTTT. Protein sequence: CASSLPGPNEKLFF.

This clone was counted between two and nine times. The chain recombines TRBV19 with TRBJ1-3, with D maybe TRBD1 (6 bases). The germline gives CDR1 LNHDA, CDR2 SQIVND (reference sequence). V was clipped by 3 bases and J by 1 base, with 10 bases between them. This CDR3 contains 15 residues. CDR3: CASSILGQSGNTIYF. In DNA, the CDR3 is TGTGCCAGTAGTATTTTAGGACAGTCTGGAAACACCATATATTTT.

CDR3 bases: TGTGCCAGCAGTTTAGCGGGGGCCGCCCCCCACGAGCAGTACTTC. As protein: CASSLAGAAPHEQYF. This chain joins TRBV28 and TRBJ2-7; tentative D call: TRBD2 (7 bases). CDR3 size: 15 residues. Deletions cut 2 bases from V and 5 bases from J, with 16 bases between. Germline values: CDR1 MDHEN, CDR2 SYDVKM.

The chain recombines TRBV28 with TRBJ2-5; D unresolved. Per germline, CDR1 MDHEN and CDR2 SYDVKM. This CDR3 is 15 amino acids long. Trimming removed 3 bases from V and 0 bases from J, with 11 bases in between. The CDR3 sequence is CASSLAKANQETQYF. The CDR3 DNA follows: TGTGCCAGCAGTTTGGCGAAAGCTAACCAAGAGACCCAGTACTTC.

V gene TRBV30 combines with J gene TRBJ2-1, with D hard to call. V lost 2 bases and J 5 bases, leaving 10 bases between the germline ends. The CDR3 loop spans 13 amino acids. Germline loops: CDR1 GTSNPN, CDR2 SVGIG (reference sequence). DNA for the CDR3: TGTGCCTGGAGTCCGGCCGGTCACAATGAGCAGTTCTTC. Translated, it gives CAWSPAGHNEQFF.

V gene TRBV18 combines with J gene TRBJ2-2; tentatively, D is TRBD2 (5 bases). Looked up from germline, CDR1 is KGHSH and CDR2 is LQKENI. Trimming stripped 6 bases from V and 4 bases from J, with 12 bases between. The CDR3 is made up of 14 amino acids. The CDR3 DNA reads TGTGCCAGCTCGTCTCTAGGGAGCACCGGGGAGCTGTTTTTT. Translated: CASSSLGSTGELFF.

In regard to this clone: A read error may account for a junction end that differs from germline. The chain has TRBV7-2 and TRBJ1-2; no definite D call. This CDR3 is 13 amino acids long. Germline CDR1 and CDR2: SGHTA and FQGNSA. CDR3 sequence (DNA): TGTGCCAGCAGCTTATTCGACGGCCCCGGCTGGGCCTTC. Protein product: CASSLFDGPGWAF.

Here the CDR3 DNA reads TGTGCCAGCAGCCAAACAAGAACTAATGAAAAACTGTTTTTT. Translated, it gives CASSQTRTNEKLFF. This chain connects TRBV7-3 to TRBJ1-4; D remains ambiguous. The CDR3 consists of 14 residues. The ends were cut back, 5 bases at V and 1 base at J, with 8 bases in the middle. The germline V gene encodes CDR1 SGHTA and CDR2 FQGTGA.

The rearrangement links TRBV15 to TRBJ1-2; D gene ambiguous. Trimming pared 3 bases from V and 3 bases from J, leaving 8 bases between. The CDR3 sequence is 13 residues long. Germline assignment: CDR1 LNHNV and CDR2 YYDKDF (reference sequence). The CDR3 protein is CATSSRQYYGYTF. The CDR3 region has the DNA TGTGCCACCAGCAGCAGACAATACTATGGCTACACCTTC.

The chain combines TRBV11-2 with TRBJ2-1; D might be TRBD1 (8 bases). The germline V gene encodes CDR1 SGHAT and CDR2 FQNNGV. The V gene lost 8 bases and the J gene lost 7 bases, with 24 bases spanning the gap. The CDR3 totals 16 residues. CDR3 sequence reads: CASAPQGASGVNEQFF. In DNA, the CDR3 is TGTGCCAGCGCGCCCCAGGGGGCTAGCGGAGTTAATGAGCAGTTCTTC.